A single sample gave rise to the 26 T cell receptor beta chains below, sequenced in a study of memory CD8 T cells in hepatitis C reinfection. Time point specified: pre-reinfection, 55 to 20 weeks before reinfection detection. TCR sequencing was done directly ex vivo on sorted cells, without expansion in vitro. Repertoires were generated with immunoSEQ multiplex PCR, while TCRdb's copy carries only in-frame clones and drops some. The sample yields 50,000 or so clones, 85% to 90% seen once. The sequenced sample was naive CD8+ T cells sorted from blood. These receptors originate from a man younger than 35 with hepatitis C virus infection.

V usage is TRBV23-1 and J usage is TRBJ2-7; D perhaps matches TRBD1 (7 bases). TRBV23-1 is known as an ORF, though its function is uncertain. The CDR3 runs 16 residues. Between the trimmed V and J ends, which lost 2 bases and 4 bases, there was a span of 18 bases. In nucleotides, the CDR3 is TGCGCCAGCAGTCAACATGGAGGGGGCACGAAATACGAGCAGTACTTC. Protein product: CASSQHGGGTKYEQYF.

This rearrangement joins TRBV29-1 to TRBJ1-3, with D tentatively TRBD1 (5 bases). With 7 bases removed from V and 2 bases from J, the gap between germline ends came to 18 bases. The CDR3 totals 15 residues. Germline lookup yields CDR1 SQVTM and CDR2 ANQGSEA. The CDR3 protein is CSARGGSLPGNTIYF. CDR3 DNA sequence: TGCAGCGCCCGGGGGGGGAGTTTGCCTGGAAACACCATATATTTT. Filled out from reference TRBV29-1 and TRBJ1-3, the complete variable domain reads SAVISQKPSRDICQRGTSLTIQCQVDSQVTMMFWYRQQPGQSLTLIATANQGSEATYESGFVIDKFPISRPNLTFSTLTVSNMSPEDSSIYLCSARGGSLPGNTIYFGEGSWLTVV.

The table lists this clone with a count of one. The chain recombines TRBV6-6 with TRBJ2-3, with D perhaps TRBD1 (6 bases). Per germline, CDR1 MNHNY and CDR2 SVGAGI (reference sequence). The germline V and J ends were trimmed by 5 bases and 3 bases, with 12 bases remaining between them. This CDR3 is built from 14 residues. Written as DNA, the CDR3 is TGTGCCAGCAGTAAAGTCGACAGGACAGATACGCAGTATTTT. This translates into CASSKVDRTDTQYF.

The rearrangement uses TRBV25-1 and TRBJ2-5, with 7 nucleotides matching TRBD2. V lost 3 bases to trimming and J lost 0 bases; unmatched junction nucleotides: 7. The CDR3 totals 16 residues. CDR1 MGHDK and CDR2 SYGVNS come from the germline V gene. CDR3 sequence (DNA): TGTGCCAGCAGTGATCCTACTAGCGCGTACCAAGAGACCCAGTACTTC. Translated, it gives CASSDPTSAYQETQYF.

CDR3 region: CSVEPGQGTGYTF. DNA for the CDR3: TGCAGCGTTGAACCGGGACAGGGCACTGGCTACACCTTC. V gene TRBV29-1 combines with J gene TRBJ1-2; 9 nucleotides align to TRBD1. V lost 2 bases, J lost 7 bases, and 5 bases stayed unmatched. The CDR3 contains 13 residues. Germline V gene data show CDR1 as SQVTM and CDR2 as ANQGSEA.

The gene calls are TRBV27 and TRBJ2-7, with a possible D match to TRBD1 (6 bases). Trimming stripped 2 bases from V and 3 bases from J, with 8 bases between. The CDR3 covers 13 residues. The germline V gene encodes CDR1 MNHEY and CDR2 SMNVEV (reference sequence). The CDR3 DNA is TGTGCCAGCAGTTTAACAGGGAACTACGAGCAGTACTTC. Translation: CASSLTGNYEQYF.

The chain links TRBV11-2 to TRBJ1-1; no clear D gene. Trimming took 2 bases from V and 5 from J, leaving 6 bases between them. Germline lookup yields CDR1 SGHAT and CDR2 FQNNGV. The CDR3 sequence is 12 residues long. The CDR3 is CASSLSGTEAFF. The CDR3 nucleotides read TGTGCCAGCAGCTTATCGGGGACTGAAGCTTTCTTT.

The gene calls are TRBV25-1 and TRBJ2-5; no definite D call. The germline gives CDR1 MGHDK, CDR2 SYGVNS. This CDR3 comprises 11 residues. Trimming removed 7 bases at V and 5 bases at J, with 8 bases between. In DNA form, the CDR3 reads TGTGCCAGCACCCTGGCCGAGACCCAGTACTTC. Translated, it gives CASTLAETQYF.

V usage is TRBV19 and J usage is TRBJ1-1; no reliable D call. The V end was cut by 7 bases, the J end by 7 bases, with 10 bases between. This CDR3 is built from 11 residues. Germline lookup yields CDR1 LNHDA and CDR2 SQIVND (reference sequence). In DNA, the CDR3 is TGTGCCAGTATGACGGGGATTGAAGCTTTCTTT. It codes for CASMTGIEAFF.

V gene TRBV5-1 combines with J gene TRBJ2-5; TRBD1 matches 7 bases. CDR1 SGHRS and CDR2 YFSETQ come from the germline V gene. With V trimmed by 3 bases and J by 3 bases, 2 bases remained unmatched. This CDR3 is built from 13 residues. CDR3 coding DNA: TGCGCCAGCAGCTCCGGACAGGAAGAGACCCAGTACTTC. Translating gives CASSSGQEETQYF. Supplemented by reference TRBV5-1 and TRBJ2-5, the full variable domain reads KAGVTQTPRYLIKTRGQQVTLSCSPISGHRSVSWYQQTPGQGLQFLFEYFSETQRNKGNFPGRFSGRQFSNSRSEMNVSTLELGDSALYLCASSSGQEETQYFGPGTRLLVL.

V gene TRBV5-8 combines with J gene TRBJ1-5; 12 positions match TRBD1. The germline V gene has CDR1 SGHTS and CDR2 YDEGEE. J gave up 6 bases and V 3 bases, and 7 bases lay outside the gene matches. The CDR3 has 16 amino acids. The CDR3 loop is CASSYSGTGGGQPQHF. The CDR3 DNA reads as TGTGCCAGCAGCTATTCCGGGACAGGGGGCGGTCAGCCCCAGCATTTT.

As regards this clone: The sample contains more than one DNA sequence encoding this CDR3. CDR3 DNA sequence: TGTGCCAGCAGTTTTTATAGCAATCAGCCCCAGCATTTT. Encoded protein: CASSFYSNQPQHF. The V gene is TRBV27, the J gene TRBJ1-5; D is undetermined. Trimming shortened V by 3 bases and J by 0 bases, and 3 bases separated the two germline ends. The germline CDR1 and CDR2 sequences are MNHEY and SMNVEV (reference sequence). The CDR3 is 13 amino acids.

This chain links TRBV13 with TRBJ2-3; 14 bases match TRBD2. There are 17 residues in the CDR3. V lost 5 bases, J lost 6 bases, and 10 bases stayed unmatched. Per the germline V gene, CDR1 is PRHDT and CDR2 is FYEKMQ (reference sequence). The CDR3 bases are TGTGCCAGCAGCGCCGCTGGGACTAGCGGGAGATGGGATACGCAGTATTTT. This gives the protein CASSAAGTSGRWDTQYF.

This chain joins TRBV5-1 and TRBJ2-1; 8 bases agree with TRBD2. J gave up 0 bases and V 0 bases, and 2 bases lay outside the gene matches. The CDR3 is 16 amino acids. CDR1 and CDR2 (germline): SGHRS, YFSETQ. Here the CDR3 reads CASSLGLAGSYNEQFF. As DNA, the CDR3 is TGCGCCAGCAGCTTGGGGCTAGCGGGCTCCTACAATGAGCAGTTCTTC.

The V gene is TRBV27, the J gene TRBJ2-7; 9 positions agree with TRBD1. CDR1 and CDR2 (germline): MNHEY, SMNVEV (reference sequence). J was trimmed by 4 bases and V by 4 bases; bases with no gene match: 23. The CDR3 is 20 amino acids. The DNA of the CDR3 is TGTGCCAGCAGTTCCCCCAGCTCCGGGACAGGGCCCAAGGGAAAATACGAGCAGTACGTC. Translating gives CASSSPSSGTGPKGKYEQYV.

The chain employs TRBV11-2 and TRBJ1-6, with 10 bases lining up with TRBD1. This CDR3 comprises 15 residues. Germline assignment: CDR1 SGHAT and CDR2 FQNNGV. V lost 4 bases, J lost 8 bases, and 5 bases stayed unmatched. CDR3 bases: TGTGCCAGCAGCTCCAGGGACAGGGGAGATTCACCCCTCCACTTT. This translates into CASSSRDRGDSPLHF.

The CDR3 loop reads CASSELGAGAGTDTQYF. The CDR3 DNA is TGCGCCAGCAGTGAGTTAGGGGCGGGGGCCGGCACAGATACGCAGTATTTT. This sequence joins TRBV10-2 and TRBJ2-3; tentative D call: TRBD2 (7 bases). This CDR3 comprises 17 residues. Germline V CDR1 and CDR2: WSHSY, SAAADI. V was pared by 1 base and J by 1 base, with 15 bases between.

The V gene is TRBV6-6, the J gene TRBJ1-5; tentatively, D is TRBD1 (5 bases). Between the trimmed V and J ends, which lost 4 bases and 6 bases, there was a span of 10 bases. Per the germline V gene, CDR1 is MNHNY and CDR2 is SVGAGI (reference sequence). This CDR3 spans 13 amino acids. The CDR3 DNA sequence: TGTGCCAGCAGTTGTGACAGAAGTCAGCCCCAGCATTTT. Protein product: CASSCDRSQPQHF.

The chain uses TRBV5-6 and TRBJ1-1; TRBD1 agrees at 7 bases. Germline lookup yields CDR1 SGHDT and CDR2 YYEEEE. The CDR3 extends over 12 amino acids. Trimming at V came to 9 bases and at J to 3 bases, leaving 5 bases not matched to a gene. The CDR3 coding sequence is TGTGCCACCCGGCAGGGGGACACTGAAGCTTTCTTT. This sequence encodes CATRQGDTEAFF.

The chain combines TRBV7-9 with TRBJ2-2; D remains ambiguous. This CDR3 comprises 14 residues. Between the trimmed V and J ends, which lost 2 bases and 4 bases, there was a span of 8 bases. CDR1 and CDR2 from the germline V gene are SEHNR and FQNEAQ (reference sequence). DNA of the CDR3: TGTGCCAGCAGCTTAAGCCTAGGCACCGGGGAGCTGTTTTTT. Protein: CASSLSLGTGELFF.

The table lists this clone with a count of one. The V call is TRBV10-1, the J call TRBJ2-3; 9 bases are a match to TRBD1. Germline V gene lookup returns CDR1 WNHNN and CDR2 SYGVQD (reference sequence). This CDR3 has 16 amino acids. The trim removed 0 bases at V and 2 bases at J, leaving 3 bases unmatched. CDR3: CASSESGTGPTDTQYF. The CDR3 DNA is TGCGCCAGCAGTGAGTCCGGGACAGGGCCCACAGATACGCAGTATTTT.

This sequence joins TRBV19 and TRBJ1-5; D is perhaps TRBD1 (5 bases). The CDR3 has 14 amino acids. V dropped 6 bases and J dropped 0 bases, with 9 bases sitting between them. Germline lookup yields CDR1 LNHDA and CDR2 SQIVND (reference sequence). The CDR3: CASSAGFSNQPQHF. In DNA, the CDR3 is TGTGCCAGTAGCGCAGGGTTTAGCAATCAGCCCCAGCATTTT. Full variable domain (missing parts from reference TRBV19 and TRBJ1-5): DGGITQSPKYLFRKEGQNVTLSCEQNLNHDAMYWYRQDPGQGLRLIYYSQIVNDFQKGDIAEGYSVSREKKESFPLTVTSAQKNPTAFYLCASSAGFSNQPQHFGDGTRLSIL.

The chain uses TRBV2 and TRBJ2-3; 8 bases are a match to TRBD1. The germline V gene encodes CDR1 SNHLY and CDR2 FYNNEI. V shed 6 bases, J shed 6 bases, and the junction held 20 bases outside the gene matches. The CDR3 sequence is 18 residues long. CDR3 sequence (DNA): TGTGCCAGCAGCACTTCGTTGTTGCAGGGGGCAGCTAAGGATACGCAGTATTTT. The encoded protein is CASSTSLLQGAAKDTQYF.

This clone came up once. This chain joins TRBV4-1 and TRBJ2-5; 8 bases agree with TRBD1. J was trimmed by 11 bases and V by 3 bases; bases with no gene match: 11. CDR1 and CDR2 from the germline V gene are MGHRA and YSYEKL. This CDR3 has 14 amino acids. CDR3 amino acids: CASSQSDRGWEQYF. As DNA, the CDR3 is TGCGCCAGCAGCCAGTCTGACAGGGGATGGGAGCAGTACTTC.

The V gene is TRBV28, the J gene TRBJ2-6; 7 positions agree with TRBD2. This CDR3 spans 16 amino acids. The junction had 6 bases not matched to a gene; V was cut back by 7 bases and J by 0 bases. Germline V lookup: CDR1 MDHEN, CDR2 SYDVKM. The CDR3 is CASTELAHSGANVLTF. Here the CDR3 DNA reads TGTGCCAGCACCGAACTAGCGCACTCTGGGGCCAACGTCCTGACTTTC.

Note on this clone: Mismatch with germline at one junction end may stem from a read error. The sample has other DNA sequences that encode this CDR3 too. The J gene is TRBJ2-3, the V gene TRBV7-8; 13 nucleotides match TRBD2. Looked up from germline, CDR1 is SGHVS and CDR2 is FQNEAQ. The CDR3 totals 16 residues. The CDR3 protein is CASSAGLAGDSDTQYF. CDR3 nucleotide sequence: TGTGCCAGCAGCGCCGGACTAGCGGGGGACTCAGATACGCAGTATTTC.